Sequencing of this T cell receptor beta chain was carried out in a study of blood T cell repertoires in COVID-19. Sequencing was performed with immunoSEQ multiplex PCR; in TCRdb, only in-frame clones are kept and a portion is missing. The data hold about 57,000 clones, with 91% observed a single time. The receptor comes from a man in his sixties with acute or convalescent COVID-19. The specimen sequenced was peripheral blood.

CDR3 nucleotides: TGTGCCAGCAGCGCCGGACAGTCGCTTAATGAAAAACTGTTTTTT. Translated: CASSAGQSLNEKLFF. The rearrangement uses TRBV7-9 and TRBJ1-4; D is possibly TRBD1 (6 bases). The ends were cut back, 5 bases at V and 4 bases at J, with 14 bases in the middle. The CDR3 covers 15 residues. The germline CDR1 and CDR2 sequences are SEHNR and FQNEAQ (reference sequence).